The 12 T cell receptor beta chains given below trace back to one sample, sequenced in a study of metastatic and nonmetastatic thyroid tumors. Using MiXCR, TCRdb re-called clones from the PCR reads. The sample has 45,000 to 55,000 clones, around 25% seen once. Patients were all untreated before their thyroid surgery. What was sequenced was blood. The receptor source for this set is a male donor with papillary thyroid cancer or a benign thyroid nodule (not recorded which). Some clones in this sample may be carry-over from other donors' samples.

The chain is built from TRBV7-9 and TRBJ2-7; 10 nucleotides match TRBD2. Trimming cost V 4 bases and J 4 bases; bases outside gene matches: 4. Germline V lookup: CDR1 SEHNR, CDR2 FQNEAQ (reference sequence). The CDR3 loop spans 14 amino acids. In DNA form, the CDR3 reads TGTGCCAGCAGCTCCCTAGCGGGAGCATACGAGCAGTACTTC. This gives the protein CASSSLAGAYEQYF.

The V gene is TRBV7-6, the J gene TRBJ1-4; the D is unclear. V lost 3 bases, J lost 4 bases, and 12 bases lay in between. Germline CDR1 and CDR2: SGHVS and FNYEAQ. This CDR3 comprises 15 residues. The DNA of the CDR3 is TGTGCCAGCAGCTTGTACGGGCAGATTAATGAAAAACTGTTTTTT. Its translation is CASSLYGQINEKLFF.

This clone was observed many times. CDR3 sequence reads: CASSLASPNQPQHF. The CDR3, as DNA: TGTGCCAGCAGTTTAGCCTCACCGAATCAGCCCCAGCATTTT. V gene TRBV28 combines with J gene TRBJ1-5; no firm D call. Trimming removed 2 bases at V and 4 bases at J, with 9 bases between. Germline V gene sequence: CDR1 MDHEN, CDR2 SYDVKM. The CDR3 runs 14 residues.

This chain links TRBV30 with TRBJ1-2, with TRBD1 as a possible D gene (6 bases). V shed 2 bases and J shed 7 bases, with 11 bases lying between them. The CDR3 runs 12 residues. In germline, CDR1 is GTSNPN, CDR2 SVGIG (reference sequence). The CDR3 loop is CAWSRRGGGYTF. The CDR3 DNA reads as TGTGCCTGGAGTCGCAGGGGCGGTGGCTACACCTTC.

The sample holds a few counts of this clone. The chain links TRBV20-1 to TRBJ2-3; 9 bases fit TRBD2. The V gene's germline CDR1 is DFQATT and CDR2 SNEGSKA (reference sequence). This CDR3 spans 13 amino acids. The junction had 5 bases not matched to a gene; V was cut back by 5 bases and J by 5 bases. The CDR3 is CSALGLAIDTQYF. CDR3 DNA sequence: TGCAGTGCTCTGGGACTAGCAATAGATACGCAGTATTTT.

This clone appeared many times. The chain joins TRBV18 to TRBJ1-1; D is unclear. This CDR3 has 15 residues. The germline gives CDR1 KGHSH, CDR2 LQKENI. V lost 3 bases, J lost 1 base, and 12 bases lay in between. CDR3 loop: CASSPNWDPNTEAFF. CDR3 DNA: TGTGCCAGCTCACCGAACTGGGATCCGAACACTGAAGCTTTCTTT.

This clone was detected only a few times. This may come from a read error, since a much larger clone is one base off. The V call is TRBV5-4, the J call TRBJ2-1; a weak D match, TRBD1 (8 bases). The ends were cut back, 3 bases at V and 7 bases at J, with 20 bases in the middle. The germline gives CDR1 SGHNT, CDR2 YYREEE (reference sequence). The CDR3 length is 16 residues. The CDR3 region has the DNA TGTGCCAGCAGCTCGGCCGTCAGGGGGCGGGGGAATGAGCAGTTCTTC. Its protein is CASSSAVRGRGNEQFF.

This clone has ten or more counts. V usage is TRBV10-3 and J usage is TRBJ2-1, with 10 bases matching TRBD2. Trimming took 4 bases from V and 6 from J; bases not matched to a gene: 0. CDR3 length equals 13 residues. CDR1 and CDR2 (germline): ENHRY, SYGVKD. CDR3 DNA sequence: TGTGCCATCAGTGGACTAGCGGGCAATGAGCAGTTCTTC. The encoded protein is CAISGLAGNEQFF.

In this sample, this clone turned up many times. This chain joins TRBV11-2 and TRBJ1-1; D is uncertain. The CDR3 contains 13 residues. Trimming stripped 5 bases from V and 4 bases from J, with 11 bases between. Germline V gene data show CDR1 as SGHAT and CDR2 as FQNNGV. The CDR3 region has the DNA TGTGCCAGCAGCGCCGGATGGGGCACTGAAGCTTTCTTT. It codes for CASSAGWGTEAFF.

This clone was counted many times. This sequence joins TRBV18 and TRBJ2-3; D ambiguous. V lost 2 bases, J lost 3 bases, and 9 bases lay in between. CDR3 length: 14 amino acids. Germline CDR1 is KGHSH and CDR2 is LQKENI. The CDR3 region is CASSPGSRTDTQYF. CDR3 DNA sequence: TGTGCCAGCTCACCAGGGTCCCGGACAGATACGCAGTATTTT.

The chain has TRBV6-9 and TRBJ1-1; no clear D gene. The CDR3 consists of 11 residues. CDR1 is MNHGY and CDR2 is SVAAGI in the germline V gene. Trimming removed 3 bases at V and 11 bases at J, with 10 bases between. The CDR3 region has the DNA TGTGCCAGCAGTTACGGCCCAGTGGCTTTCTTT. It yields the protein CASSYGPVAFF.

The table lists this clone with a few counts. The genes are TRBV27 and TRBJ2-7, with TRBD1 matching over 7 bases. The CDR3 spans 16 residues. The germline V gene encodes CDR1 MNHEY and CDR2 SMNVEV (reference sequence). J lost 4 bases, V lost 6 bases, and 15 bases had no gene match. Here the CDR3 reads CASRPRSQGQTYEQYF. In DNA, the CDR3 is TGTGCCAGCAGACCTCGCTCACAGGGACAGACTTACGAGCAGTACTTC.